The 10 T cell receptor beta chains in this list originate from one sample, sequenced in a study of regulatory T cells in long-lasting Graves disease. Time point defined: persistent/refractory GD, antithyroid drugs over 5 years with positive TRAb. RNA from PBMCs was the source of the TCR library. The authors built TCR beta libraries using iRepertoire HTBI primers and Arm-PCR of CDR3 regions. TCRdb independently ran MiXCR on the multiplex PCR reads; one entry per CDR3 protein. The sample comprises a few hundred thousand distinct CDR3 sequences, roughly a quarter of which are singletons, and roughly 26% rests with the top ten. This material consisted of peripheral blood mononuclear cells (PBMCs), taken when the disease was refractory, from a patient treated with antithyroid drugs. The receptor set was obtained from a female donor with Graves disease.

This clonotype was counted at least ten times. CDR3 nucleotides: TGTGCCAGCAGCTTGGCGGGGGCCCTATTCTACGAGCAGTACTTC. It codes for CASSLAGALFYEQYF. This sequence joins TRBV7-3 and TRBJ2-7; a weak D match, TRBD2 (7 bases). The CDR3 totals 15 residues. From germline, CDR1 is SGHTA and CDR2 FQGTGA. Between the trimmed V and J ends, which lost 3 bases and 3 bases, there was a span of 15 bases.

In DNA, the CDR3 is TGTGCCAGCAGAGGATACGGACAGGGCGGTGAAAAACTGTTTTTT. It yields the protein CASRGYGQGGEKLFF. The genes are TRBV2 and TRBJ1-4; TRBD1 matches at 8 bases. J gave up 7 bases and V 6 bases, and 10 bases lay outside the gene matches. The CDR3 consists of 15 residues. Germline V CDR1 and CDR2: SNHLY, FYNNEI.

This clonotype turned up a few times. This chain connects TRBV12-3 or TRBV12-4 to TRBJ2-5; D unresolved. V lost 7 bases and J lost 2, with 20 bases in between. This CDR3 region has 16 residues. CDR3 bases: TGTGCCAGCACCTCTTTCCCGACGGGCGGACAAGAGACCCAGTACTTC. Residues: CASTSFPTGGQETQYF.

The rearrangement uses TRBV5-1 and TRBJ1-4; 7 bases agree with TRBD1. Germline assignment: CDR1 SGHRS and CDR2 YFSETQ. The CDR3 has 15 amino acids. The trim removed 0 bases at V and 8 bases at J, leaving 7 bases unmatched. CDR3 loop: CASSLVGTEGEKLFF. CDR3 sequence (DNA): TGCGCCAGCAGCTTGGTCGGGACAGAGGGCGAAAAACTGTTTTTT.

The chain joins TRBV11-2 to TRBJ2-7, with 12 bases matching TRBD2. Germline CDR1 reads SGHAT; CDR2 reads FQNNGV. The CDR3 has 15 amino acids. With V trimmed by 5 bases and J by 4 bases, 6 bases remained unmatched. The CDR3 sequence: CASSRLAGVVYEQYF. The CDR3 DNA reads TGTGCCAGCAGCAGACTAGCGGGAGTAGTATACGAGCAGTACTTC.

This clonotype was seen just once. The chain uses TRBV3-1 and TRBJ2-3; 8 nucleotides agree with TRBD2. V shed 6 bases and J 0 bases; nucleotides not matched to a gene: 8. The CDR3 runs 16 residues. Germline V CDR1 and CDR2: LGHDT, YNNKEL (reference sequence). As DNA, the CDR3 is TGTGCCAGCAGACAGAATAGCGGGACTAGCACAGATACGCAGTATTTT. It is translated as CASRQNSGTSTDTQYF.

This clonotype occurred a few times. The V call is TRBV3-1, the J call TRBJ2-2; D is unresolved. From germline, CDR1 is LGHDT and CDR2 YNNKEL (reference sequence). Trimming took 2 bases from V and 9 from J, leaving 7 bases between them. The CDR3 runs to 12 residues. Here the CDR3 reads CASSQQGRELFF. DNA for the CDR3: TGTGCCAGCAGCCAACAAGGTCGGGAGCTGTTTTTT.

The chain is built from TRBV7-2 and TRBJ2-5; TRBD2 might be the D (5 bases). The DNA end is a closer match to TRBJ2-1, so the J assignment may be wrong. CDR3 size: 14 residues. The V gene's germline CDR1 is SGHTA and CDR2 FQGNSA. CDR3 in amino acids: CASSLGLANNEQFF. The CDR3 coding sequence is TGTGCCAGCAGCTTAGGTCTAGCAAACAATGAGCAGTTCTTC.

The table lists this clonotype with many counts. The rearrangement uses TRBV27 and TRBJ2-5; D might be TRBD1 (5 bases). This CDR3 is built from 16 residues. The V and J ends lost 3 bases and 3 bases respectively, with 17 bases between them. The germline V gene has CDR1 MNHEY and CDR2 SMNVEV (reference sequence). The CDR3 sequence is CASSLSRWGTKETQYF. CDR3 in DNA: TGTGCCAGCAGTTTGTCAAGATGGGGCACGAAAGAGACCCAGTACTTC.

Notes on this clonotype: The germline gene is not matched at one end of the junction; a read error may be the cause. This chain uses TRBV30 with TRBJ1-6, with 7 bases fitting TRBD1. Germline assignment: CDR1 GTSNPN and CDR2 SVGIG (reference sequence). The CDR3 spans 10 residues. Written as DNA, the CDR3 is TGTGCCTGGAGTGCCGGGACAGTATACTTT. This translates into CAWSAGTVYF.